This TCR beta chain was recorded in a study of molecular identifiers for immune sequencing clone quantification. Whole-study results and caveats: Even with about a million naive cells present, spiked Jurkat TCR RNA from one cell was reportedly detectable. Barcode collisions between identical TCR molecules could shrink estimates of highly expanded clone sizes.

At least ten counts were recorded for this clonotype. As yet, its antigen is unknown. TCRdb re-called the PCR reads with MiXCR, one entry per CDR3 protein. The sample yields more than 550,000 distinct CDR3 sequences, about 25% seen once. The germline V gene encodes CDR1 GTSNPN and CDR2 SVGIG (reference sequence). V dropped 3 bases and J dropped 0 bases, with 2 bases sitting between them. This CDR3 has 11 amino acids. The rearrangement uses TRBV30 and TRBJ1-1; D gene unclear. This TCR was sampled from a human donor in good health. Some libraries in this study had Jurkat cell RNA spiked in. The specimen was naive CD8+ T cells from blood, with Jurkat cell RNA spiked in. Documented subset: FACS-sorted CD8+CD4-CCR7+CD45RA+ naive T cells. DNA for the CDR3: TGTGCCTGGAGGCTGAACACTGAAGCTTTCTTT. Translation gives CAWRLNTEAFF.